This entry lists 32 T cell receptor beta chains sequenced from one sample in a study of T-cell memory formation after mild COVID-19. TCRdb itself ran the 5' RACE reads through MiXCR, one entry per CDR3 protein. The sample comprises some 65,000 distinct CDR3 sequences, 16% of which are singletons, and about a third rests with the top ten. The specimen sequenced was PBMCs or a T cell subset sorted from them (not recorded which). These receptors were collected from an adult woman who had mild COVID-19 (a few samples of this study predate the infection). Cell type and time point are not known.

This clonotype came up a few times. In DNA form, the CDR3 reads TGTGCCAGCAGTTACTCGAACGACAGGGACGAGCAGTACTTC. Encoded protein: CASSYSNDRDEQYF. The chain is built from TRBV6-6 and TRBJ2-7; TRBD1 matches 7 bases. This CDR3 region has 14 residues. CDR1 is MNHNY, CDR2 SVGAGI, per germline (reference sequence). The J segment lost 5 bases and the V segment lost 0 bases, leaving 4 bases of the junction unmatched.

The chain combines TRBV12-3 or TRBV12-4 with TRBJ2-3; D ambiguous. This CDR3 has 14 residues. Between the trimmed V and J ends, which lost 3 bases and 1 base, there was a span of 8 bases. The CDR3 region is CASSFWSGTDTQYF. The CDR3 coding sequence is TGTGCCAGCAGTTTTTGGTCCGGCACAGATACGCAGTATTTT.

This clonotype was seen more than once but under ten times. The CDR3, as DNA: TGTGCCAGCAGCTTAGGCAGGGGGGTCATGAACACTGAAGCTTTCTTT. This codes for CASSLGRGVMNTEAFF. The chain combines TRBV9 with TRBJ1-1, with 7 bases identical to TRBD1. This CDR3 is built from 16 residues. V lost 4 bases and J lost 0; bases outside the gene matches: 9. Germline V lookup: CDR1 SGDLS, CDR2 YYNGEE.

The rearrangement joins TRBV13 to TRBJ2-1; TRBD2 matches 8 bases. J was trimmed by 2 bases and V by 0 bases; bases with no gene match: 6. This CDR3 contains 17 residues. In germline, CDR1 is PRHDT, CDR2 FYEKMQ (reference sequence). The CDR3 loop reads CASSLGAGTSAYNEQFF. CDR3 in DNA: TGTGCCAGCAGCTTAGGGGCCGGGACTAGTGCCTACAATGAGCAGTTCTTC.

This chain joins TRBV7-9 and TRBJ2-5; 10 bases align to TRBD2. J was trimmed by 0 bases and V by 5 bases; bases with no gene match: 6. The germline V gene has CDR1 SEHNR and CDR2 FQNEAQ (reference sequence). CDR3 length: 16 residues. CDR3 sequence (DNA): TGTGCCAGCAGCAAAGGGACTAGCGAGTACCAAGAGACCCAGTACTTC. Encoded protein: CASSKGTSEYQETQYF.

The chain carries TRBV9 and TRBJ2-5; tentatively, D is TRBD1 (6 bases). The V end was cut by 4 bases, the J end by 5 bases, with 12 bases between. Germline lookup yields CDR1 SGDLS and CDR2 YYNGEE. This CDR3 region has 13 residues. The CDR3 reads CASSSSRGETQYF. CDR3 in DNA: TGTGCCAGCAGCTCCAGCAGGGGTGAGACCCAGTACTTC.

This clonotype was seen a few times. The rearrangement joins TRBV21-1 to TRBJ2-7. TRBV21-1 is marked as a pseudogene. There are 12 residues in the CDR3. The CDR3 spells CASSKVSDEQYF. The DNA for the CDR3 is TGTGCCAGCAGCAAAGTTTCGGACGAGCAGTACTTC.

This clonotype was seen more than once but under ten times. The J gene is TRBJ2-1, the V gene TRBV12-3 or TRBV12-4, with D perhaps TRBD1 or TRBD2 (6 bases each). The CDR3 runs 13 residues. Between the trimmed V and J ends, which lost 3 bases and 8 bases, there was a span of 11 bases. As DNA, the CDR3 is TGTGCCAGCAGTTTGTACGGGGGCGATGAGCAGTTCTTC. Translation: CASSLYGGDEQFF.

The J gene is TRBJ2-7, the V gene TRBV9, with D unclear. CDR3 length equals 14 residues. V lost 0 bases and J 2 bases, leaving 9 bases between the germline ends. Germline V gene sequence: CDR1 SGDLS, CDR2 YYNGEE. CDR3: CASSVEGYPYEQYF. CDR3 sequence (DNA): TGTGCCAGCAGCGTAGAAGGGTACCCCTACGAGCAGTACTTC.

The genes are TRBV5-1 and TRBJ1-1; TRBD1 matches 10 bases. The CDR3 is 17 amino acids. Germline lookup yields CDR1 SGHRS and CDR2 YFSETQ. With V trimmed by 5 bases and J by 3 bases, 13 bases remained unmatched. The chain's CDR3 is CASSPGTGALKDTEAFF. The CDR3 bases are TGCGCCAGCAGTCCCGGGACAGGGGCGTTGAAGGACACTGAAGCTTTCTTT.

This clonotype was seen only a few times. The rearrangement uses TRBV5-1 and TRBJ2-7; TRBD2 aligns across 7 bases. The CDR3 is made up of 15 amino acids. Per germline, CDR1 SGHRS and CDR2 YFSETQ. After removal of 0 bases from V and 2 bases from J, the junction contained 5 bases not matched to a gene. The CDR3 region is CASSLGPAGTYEQYF. In DNA, the CDR3 is TGCGCCAGCAGCTTGGGCCCAGCGGGAACCTACGAGCAGTACTTC.

J is TRBJ2-3 and V is TRBV3-1; TRBD1 is a possible D gene (5 bases). The germline gives CDR1 LGHDT, CDR2 YNNKEL (reference sequence). V was trimmed by 2 bases and J by 6 bases, leaving 9 bases between them. The CDR3 loop spans 13 amino acids. DNA of the CDR3: TGTGCCAGCAGCCAAATACCAGGGGATACGCAGTATTTT. This gives the protein CASSQIPGDTQYF.

The V gene is TRBV20-1, the J gene TRBJ1-2; 9 nucleotides match TRBD1. V was clipped by 0 bases and J by 0 bases; unmatched bases: 14. CDR3 length equals 19 residues. Germline assignment: CDR1 DFQATT and CDR2 SNEGSKA (reference sequence). CDR3 region: CSAREWEPGGTGTNYGYTF. In DNA form, the CDR3 reads TGCAGTGCTAGAGAGTGGGAGCCCGGAGGGACAGGGACTAACTATGGCTACACCTTC.

This clonotype was detected a few times. V usage is TRBV5-1 and J usage is TRBJ2-1; TRBD2 matches at 13 bases. This CDR3 is built from 17 residues. Trimming removed 4 bases from V and 2 bases from J; junction bases left unmatched: 6. Germline V gene sequence: CDR1 SGHRS, CDR2 YFSETQ. CDR3 sequence: CASSPGLAGETYNEQFF. The CDR3 DNA is TGCGCCAGCAGCCCCGGACTAGCGGGAGAGACCTACAATGAGCAGTTCTTC.

This clonotype showed up just a few times. V usage is TRBV4-1 and J usage is TRBJ1-1, with D possibly being TRBD1 (5 bases). V was trimmed by 5 bases and J by 5 bases, leaving 18 bases between them. Per germline, CDR1 MGHRA and CDR2 YSYEKL. The CDR3 extends over 15 amino acids. The chain's CDR3 is CASSISVRAGTEAFF. Here the CDR3 DNA reads TGCGCCAGCAGCATAAGTGTCAGGGCCGGGACTGAAGCTTTCTTT.

The chain recombines TRBV12-3 or TRBV12-4 with TRBJ2-7; no clear D. V was clipped by 5 bases and J by 4 bases, with 6 bases between them. The CDR3 is made up of 11 amino acids. DNA for the CDR3: TGTGCCAGCAGTGATCCGTACGAGCAGTACTTC. It specifies CASSDPYEQYF.

Ten or more counts support this clonotype. This sequence joins TRBV5-5 and TRBJ2-7, with D possibly matching TRBD2 (6 bases). The V end lost 3 bases, the J end lost 3 bases, and 19 bases lay between the germline ends. This CDR3 has 16 amino acids. Germline loops: CDR1 SGHKS, CDR2 YYEKEE (reference sequence). The CDR3 sequence is CASSSLEGIRLYEQYF. Written as DNA, the CDR3 is TGTGCCAGCAGCTCGTTGGAGGGAATCCGCCTCTACGAGCAGTACTTC. Full variable domain (remainder filled in from reference TRBV5-5 and TRBJ2-7): DAGVTQSPTHLIKTRGQQVTLRCSPISGHKSVSWYQQVLGQGPQFIFQYYEKEERGRGNFPDRFSARQFPNYSSELNVNALLLGDSALYLCASSSLEGIRLYEQYFGPGTRLTVT.

This clonotype was detected a few times. The chain carries TRBV5-6 and TRBJ2-3; D possibly corresponds to TRBD2 (6 bases). This CDR3 comprises 15 residues. V lost 4 bases and J lost 4, with 16 bases in between. From germline, CDR1 is SGHDT and CDR2 YYEEEE. The CDR3 sequence: CASSPLGGVSDTQYF. In nucleotides, the CDR3 is TGTGCCAGCAGCCCCCTCGGAGGGGTATCAGATACGCAGTATTTT.

This clonotype occurred a few times. The gene calls are TRBV29-1 and TRBJ2-3; TRBD1 matches 7 bases. The germline gives CDR1 SQVTM, CDR2 ANQGSEA. Trimming took 7 bases from V and 12 from J; bases not matched to a gene: 7. This CDR3 spans 10 amino acids. The CDR3 here is CSGDTGEQYF. CDR3 nucleotide sequence: TGCAGCGGAGACACAGGGGAACAGTATTTT.

This clonotype was counted a few times. The CDR3 DNA follows: TGTGCCAGCAGCGATTTGACTAGCGGGAGCACAGATACGCAGTATTTT. Translation gives CASSDLTSGSTDTQYF. The J gene is TRBJ2-3, the V gene TRBV2; TRBD2 matches at 10 bases. V gave up 6 bases and J gave up 0 bases; unmatched junction bases: 6. The germline CDR1 and CDR2 sequences are SNHLY and FYNNEI. This CDR3 region has 16 residues.

V is TRBV12-3 or TRBV12-4 and J is TRBJ2-7; D is possibly TRBD1 (6 bases). The CDR3 is made up of 12 amino acids. The V end was cut by 5 bases, the J end by 6 bases, with 11 bases between. This chain's CDR3 is CASSPGTFEQYF. The CDR3 DNA reads as TGTGCCAGCAGTCCTGGGACATTCGAGCAGTACTTC.

This clonotype was picked up a small number of times. The chain recombines TRBV19 with TRBJ1-4; D call uncertain. Germline lookup yields CDR1 LNHDA and CDR2 SQIVND (reference sequence). The V end lost 5 bases, the J end lost 5 bases, and 12 bases lay between the germline ends. CDR3 size: 14 residues. The CDR3: CASSARVGNEKLFF. CDR3 bases: TGTGCCAGTAGTGCCCGGGTCGGAAATGAAAAACTGTTTTTT.

The V gene is TRBV29-1, the J gene TRBJ2-7, with D tentatively TRBD1 (5 bases). Germline assignment: CDR1 SQVTM and CDR2 ANQGSEA. This CDR3 region has 12 residues. V dropped 3 bases and J dropped 7 bases, with 13 bases sitting between them. Written as DNA, the CDR3 is TGCAGCGTTGAGACTTCCCCAGGGGAGCAGTACTTC. This encodes CSVETSPGEQYF.

The V gene is TRBV2, the J gene TRBJ2-7, with no clear D. Germline V gives CDR1 SNHLY, CDR2 FYNNEI. The V and J ends lost 2 bases and 6 bases respectively, with 14 bases between them. The CDR3 runs 14 residues. The CDR3 loop is CASSEIWSSGEQYF. The CDR3 DNA sequence: TGTGCCAGCAGTGAAATATGGTCTTCGGGCGAGCAGTACTTC. Complete variable domain (other parts from reference TRBV2 and TRBJ2-7): EPEVTQTPSHQVTQMGQEVILRCVPISNHLYFYWYRQILGQKVEFLVSFYNNEISEKSEIFDDQFSVERPDGSNFTLKIRSTKLEDSAMYFCASSEIWSSGEQYFGPGTRLTVT.

The chain uses TRBV20-1 and TRBJ2-7; 8 nucleotides agree with TRBD1. This CDR3 spans 13 amino acids. The trim removed 6 bases at V and 2 bases at J, leaving 6 bases unmatched. Looked up from germline, CDR1 is DFQATT and CDR2 is SNEGSKA (reference sequence). Written as DNA, the CDR3 is TGCAGTGCCACGGACAGGGAACCCTACGAGCAGTACTTC. Translating it yields CSATDREPYEQYF.

The table lists this clonotype with a few counts. This chain uses TRBV2 with TRBJ1-3; D is perhaps TRBD1 (5 bases). The CDR3 contains 16 residues. V was clipped by 6 bases and J by 0 bases, with 15 bases between them. CDR1 is SNHLY and CDR2 is FYNNEI in the germline V gene. Written as DNA, the CDR3 is TGTGCCAGCAGGGGGCCGGGGAGTTCCTCTGGAAACACCATATATTTT. It specifies CASRGPGSSSGNTIYF. The whole variable domain, filled in from reference TRBV2 and TRBJ1-3, reads EPEVTQTPSHQVTQMGQEVILRCVPISNHLYFYWYRQILGQKVEFLVSFYNNEISEKSEIFDDQFSVERPDGSNFTLKIRSTKLEDSAMYFCASRGPGSSSGNTIYFGEGSWLTVV.

This clonotype has a count of ten or more. The rearrangement uses TRBV23-1 and TRBJ2-6; D unresolved. TRBV23-1 is filed as an ORF, its function uncertain. V dropped 2 bases and J dropped 0 bases, with 20 bases sitting between them. The CDR3 runs 20 residues. The CDR3 sequence is CASSQLKGHRRCSGANVLTF. CDR3 in DNA: TGCGCCAGCAGTCAACTCAAAGGGCACCGGCGATGCTCTGGGGCCAACGTCCTGACTTTC.

This rearrangement joins TRBV4-1 to TRBJ1-1, with TRBD1 matching 7 bases. The junction had 17 bases not matched to a gene; V was cut back by 4 bases and J by 0 bases. CDR1 MGHRA and CDR2 YSYEKL come from the germline V gene. CDR3 length: 19 amino acids. In nucleotides, the CDR3 is TGCGCCAGCAGCCGCACGGGGACAGTTCTTGGAGGGATGAACACTGAAGCTTTCTTT. It yields the protein CASSRTGTVLGGMNTEAFF.

The chain links TRBV21-1 to TRBJ2-4; the D call of TRBD2 is as the table states it, not checked on the DNA. TRBV21-1 counts as a pseudogene. The CDR3 contains 16 residues. This CDR3 is CASSRRPERPKNIQYF. CDR3 sequence (DNA): TGTGCCAGCAGCCGTAGACCCGAGCGGCCCAAAAACATTCAGTACTTC.

The chain has TRBV3-1 and TRBJ2-3; 8 positions match TRBD2. J gave up 3 bases and V 0 bases, and 8 bases lay outside the gene matches. The CDR3 has 17 amino acids. Germline V gene data show CDR1 as LGHDT and CDR2 as YNNKEL (reference sequence). The CDR3 bases are TGTGCCAGCAGCCAAGATCGCTTCGTAGCGGGGACAGATACGCAGTATTTT. Its translation is CASSQDRFVAGTDTQYF.

The gene calls are TRBV7-9 and TRBJ2-5; D is ambiguous. CDR3 length: 15 residues. Germline values: CDR1 SEHNR, CDR2 FQNEAQ (reference sequence). V dropped 1 base and J dropped 5 bases, with 14 bases sitting between them. The CDR3 sequence: CASSLEGPPHETQYF. CDR3 nucleotides: TGTGCCAGCAGCTTAGAGGGTCCCCCCCATGAGACCCAGTACTTC.

The CDR3 bases are TGTGCCAGCAGTTTACAAGCGGGGGGGCTCGAGACCCAGTACTTC. It codes for CASSLQAGGLETQYF. The rearrangement uses TRBV27 and TRBJ2-5; 10 nucleotides align to TRBD2. V gave up 2 bases and J gave up 5 bases; unmatched junction bases: 5. Germline assignment: CDR1 MNHEY and CDR2 SMNVEV (reference sequence). The CDR3 has 15 residues.